This passage covers 15 T cell receptor beta chains from one sample sequenced in a study of shared clonotypes between healthy human individuals. Using immunoSEQ multiplex PCR, the repertoire was profiled, and TCRdb retains in-frame clones only, with some absent. The sample carries fewer than 500,000 clones, roughly 85% recorded once. The sample was PBMCs. The receptors shown here come from a middle-aged woman in good health. Some clones in this sample may be carry-over from other donors' samples.

The gene calls are TRBV5-5 and TRBJ1-3; 7 bases agree with TRBD1. With V trimmed by 4 bases and J by 4 bases, 8 bases remained unmatched. This CDR3 spans 15 amino acids. Germline V CDR1 and CDR2: SGHKS, YYEKEE (reference sequence). CDR3 amino acids: CASSHSQGFGNTIYF. The CDR3, as DNA: TGTGCCAGCAGCCACTCACAGGGGTTCGGAAACACCATATATTTT.

This clone showed up just a few times. The chain is built from TRBV5-4 and TRBJ2-3; the match to TRBD1 covers 7 bases. This CDR3 region has 15 residues. Trimming removed 3 bases from V and 4 bases from J; junction bases left unmatched: 8. In germline, CDR1 is SGHNT, CDR2 YYREEE (reference sequence). The chain's CDR3 is CASSSSTGVADTQYF. The CDR3 DNA reads as TGTGCCAGCAGCTCCTCTACAGGGGTGGCAGATACGCAGTATTTT.

This clone was seen only once. This chain connects TRBV6-4 to TRBJ2-2, with 9 positions matching TRBD1. This CDR3 has 20 amino acids. Germline V gene data show CDR1 as MRHNA and CDR2 as SNTAGT. Unmatched junction bases numbered 21, after V lost 8 bases and J lost 2 bases. CDR3: CASWLPGQGLCLRNTGELFF. The CDR3 DNA reads TGTGCCAGCTGGCTTCCGGGACAGGGACTTTGCCTCCGAAACACCGGGGAGCTGTTTTTT.

This clone was detected once. This rearrangement joins TRBV20-1 to TRBJ2-1; D gene unclear. With 4 bases removed from V and 9 bases from J, the gap between germline ends came to 7 bases. This CDR3 contains 10 residues. Looked up from germline, CDR1 is DFQATT and CDR2 is SNEGSKA (reference sequence). Here the CDR3 reads CSATLVEQFF. The CDR3 nucleotides are TGCAGTGCTACCCTGGTTGAGCAGTTCTTC.

Worth noting for this clone: Different DNA sequences within this sample yield the same CDR3. The chain is built from TRBV19 and TRBJ1-2; a possible D gene is TRBD1 (5 bases). In germline, CDR1 is LNHDA, CDR2 SQIVND (reference sequence). The CDR3 covers 14 residues. With 2 bases removed from V and 2 bases from J, the gap between germline ends came to 9 bases. Here the CDR3 reads CASSINGDNYGYTF. CDR3 DNA sequence: TGTGCCAGTAGTATAAACGGGGACAACTATGGCTACACCTTC.

This clone has just one count. The chain links TRBV28 to TRBJ2-5; D might be TRBD2 (5 bases). Germline values: CDR1 MDHEN, CDR2 SYDVKM. The germline V and J ends were trimmed by 5 bases and 9 bases, with 19 bases remaining between them. The CDR3 consists of 14 residues. The CDR3 nucleotides are TGTGCCAGCAGTCCCCGGACTCGGAAGAGTCCCCAGTACTTC. Amino acid sequence: CASSPRTRKSPQYF.

The chain combines TRBV7-9 with TRBJ2-2; tentative D call: TRBD2 (5 bases). Trimming removed 5 bases from V and 4 bases from J, with 14 bases in between. The V gene's germline CDR1 is SEHNR and CDR2 FQNEAQ (reference sequence). The CDR3 has 15 amino acids. The CDR3 region has the DNA TGTGCCAGCAGCCTAGGGAGCGTATCCACCGGGGAGCTGTTTTTT. It yields the protein CASSLGSVSTGELFF.

The rearrangement uses TRBV6-1 and TRBJ1-2; a possible D gene is TRBD1 (5 bases). With 3 bases removed from V and 4 bases from J, the gap between germline ends came to 15 bases. This CDR3 is 15 amino acids long. Germline assignment: CDR1 MNHNS and CDR2 SASEGT. The CDR3 here is CASSEVTVVIYGYTF. The CDR3 coding sequence is TGTGCCAGCAGTGAGGTGACAGTTGTGATCTATGGCTACACCTTC.

This clone showed up just once. The chain employs TRBV10-3 and TRBJ1-1; D call uncertain. The CDR3 runs 13 residues. Trimming stripped 7 bases from V and 6 bases from J, with 15 bases between. CDR1 and CDR2 (germline): ENHRY, SYGVKD. CDR3 bases: TGTGCCATCACCCCCGGACGTTGGGCTGAAGCTTTCTTT. It translates to CAITPGRWAEAFF.

The J gene is TRBJ2-3, the V gene TRBV18; maybe TRBD1 (5 bases). CDR1 is KGHSH, CDR2 LQKENI, per germline. This CDR3 has 13 residues. Trimming left V 4 bases short and J 2 bases short, with 7 bases between. In nucleotides, the CDR3 is TGTGCCAGCTCACTTGGACACACAGATACGCAGTATTTT. It yields the protein CASSLGHTDTQYF. The full variable domain, its missing parts supplied by reference TRBV18 and TRBJ2-3, is NAGVMQNPRHLVRRRGQEARLRCSPMKGHSHVYWYRQLPEEGLKFMVYLQKENIIDESGMPKERFSAEFPKEGPSILRIQQVVRGDSAAYFCASSLGHTDTQYFGPGTRLTVL.

This clone was observed a handful of times. This rearrangement joins TRBV30 to TRBJ2-3; no clear D. The CDR3 loop spans 14 amino acids. Germline CDR1 is GTSNPN and CDR2 is SVGIG (reference sequence). The V gene lost 4 bases and the J gene lost 1 base, with 12 bases spanning the gap. CDR3 residues: CAWTMGGGTDTQYF. The CDR3 DNA sequence: TGTGCCTGGACGATGGGCGGAGGCACAGATACGCAGTATTTT.

This clone was found a few times. The chain uses TRBV7-3 and TRBJ1-2, with D possibly being TRBD1 (6 bases). Germline-derived CDR1 and CDR2 are SGHTA and FQGTGA. V gave up 4 bases and J gave up 11 bases, with 17 bases separating them. This CDR3 spans 13 amino acids. The CDR3, as DNA: TGTGCCAGCAGCTCAGGAAATACAGGGTCGTACACCTTC. It yields the protein CASSSGNTGSYTF. Variable domain in full (rest from reference TRBV7-3 and TRBJ1-2): GAGVSQTPSNKVTEKGKYVELRCDPISGHTALYWYRQSLGQGPEFLIYFQGTGAADDSGLPNDRFFAVRPEGSVSTLKIQRTERGDSAVYLCASSSGNTGSYTFGSGTRLTVV.

Concerning this clone: This same CDR3 is encoded by further DNA sequences in the sample. The chain has TRBV5-1 and TRBJ2-5; TRBD1 agrees at 8 bases. This CDR3 is built from 15 residues. Germline CDR1 SGHRS, CDR2 YFSETQ. V lost 4 bases, J lost 1 base, and 6 bases stayed unmatched. The CDR3 here is CASSLVGQGQETQYF. The DNA for the CDR3 is TGCGCCAGCAGCCTCGTAGGACAGGGCCAAGAGACCCAGTACTTC.

This clone appeared once. The V gene is TRBV7-2, the J gene TRBJ2-2; TRBD1 is a possible D gene (5 bases). There are 13 residues in the CDR3. Between the trimmed V and J ends, which lost 3 bases and 6 bases, there was a span of 8 bases. Germline V gene sequence: CDR1 SGHTA, CDR2 FQGNSA. Here the CDR3 reads CASSLGPAGELFF. DNA of the CDR3: TGTGCCAGCAGCTTGGGGCCGGCCGGGGAGCTGTTTTTT.

The chain joins TRBV23-1 to TRBJ2-7; the D is unclear. TRBV23-1 is an ORF; its function is uncertain. The V end was cut by 6 bases, the J end by 3 bases, with 21 bases between. CDR3 length: 16 amino acids. CDR3 nucleotides: TGCGCCAGCAGGTCCCCGACGGCACCTTCAATCTACGAGCAGTACTTC. This gives the protein CASRSPTAPSIYEQYF.